This T cell receptor beta chain was recovered during a study of monozygotic twins with inflammatory bowel disease. Study-level findings and limits: IBD patients, compared with healthy twins, shared fewer clonotypes with others (especially with disease activity). A reduction in TCRbeta diversity (inverse Simpson) was seen in IBD patients relative to healthy co-twins.

TCRdb re-called the 5' RACE reads, yielding one record per CDR3 amino acid sequence without DNA. The listing records more than 120,000 distinct CDR3 sequences. With regard to this clonotype: The antigen is undetermined.

Donors gave about 2.5 ml of blood apiece. Germline CDR1 and CDR2: LGHNA and YNFKEQ. There are 16 residues in the CDR3. The clonotype originates from a human donor with ulcerative colitis or Crohn's disease, or a healthy co-twin of an affected twin (not recorded which). This chain uses TRBV4-2 with TRBJ1-5. Input material: blood. The CDR3 reads CASSSITRSGNQPQHF.